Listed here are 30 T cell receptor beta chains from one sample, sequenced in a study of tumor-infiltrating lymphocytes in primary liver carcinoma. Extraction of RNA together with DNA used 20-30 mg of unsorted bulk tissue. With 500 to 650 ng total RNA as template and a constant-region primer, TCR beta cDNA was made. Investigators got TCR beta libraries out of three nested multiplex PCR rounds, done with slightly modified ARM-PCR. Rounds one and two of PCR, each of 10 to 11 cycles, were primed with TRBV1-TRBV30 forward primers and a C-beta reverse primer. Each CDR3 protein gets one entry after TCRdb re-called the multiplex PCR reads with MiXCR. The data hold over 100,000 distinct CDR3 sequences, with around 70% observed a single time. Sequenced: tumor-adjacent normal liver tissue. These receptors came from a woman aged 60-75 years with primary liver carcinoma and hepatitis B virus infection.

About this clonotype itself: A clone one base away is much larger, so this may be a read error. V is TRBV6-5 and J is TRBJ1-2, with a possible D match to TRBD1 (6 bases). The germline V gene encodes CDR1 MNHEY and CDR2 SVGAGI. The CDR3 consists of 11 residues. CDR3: CTSSNRDGYTF. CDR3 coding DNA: TGTACCAGCTCCAACAGGGATGGCTACACCTTC.

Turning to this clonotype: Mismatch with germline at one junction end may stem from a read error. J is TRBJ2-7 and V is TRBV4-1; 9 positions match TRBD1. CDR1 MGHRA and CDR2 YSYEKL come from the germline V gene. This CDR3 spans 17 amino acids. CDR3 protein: CASSLEGQGTTPYERYF. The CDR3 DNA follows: TGCGCCAGCAGCCTAGAAGGACAGGGGACCACCCCCTACGAGCGGTACTTC.

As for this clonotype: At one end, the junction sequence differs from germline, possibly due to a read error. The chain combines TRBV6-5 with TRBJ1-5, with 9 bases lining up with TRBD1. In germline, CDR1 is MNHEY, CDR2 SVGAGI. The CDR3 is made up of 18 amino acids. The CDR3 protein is CARSSNPLGTGRNQPQHF. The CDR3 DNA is TGTGCCAGGAGTTCAAACCCCCTCGGGACAGGGCGAAATCAGCCCCAGCATTTT.

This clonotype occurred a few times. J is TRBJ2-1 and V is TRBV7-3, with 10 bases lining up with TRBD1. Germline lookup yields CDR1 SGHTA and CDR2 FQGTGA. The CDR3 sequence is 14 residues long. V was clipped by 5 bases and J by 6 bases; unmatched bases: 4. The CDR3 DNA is TGTGCCAGCAGCCGGGACAGGGGCATCAATGAGCAGTTCTTC. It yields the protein CASSRDRGINEQFF.

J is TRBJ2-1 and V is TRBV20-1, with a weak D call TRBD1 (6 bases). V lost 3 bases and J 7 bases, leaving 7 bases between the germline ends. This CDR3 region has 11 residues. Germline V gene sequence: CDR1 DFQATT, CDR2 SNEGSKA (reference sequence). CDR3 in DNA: TGCAGTGCTAGGGGGGCGAATGAGCAGTTCTTC. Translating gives CSARGANEQFF.

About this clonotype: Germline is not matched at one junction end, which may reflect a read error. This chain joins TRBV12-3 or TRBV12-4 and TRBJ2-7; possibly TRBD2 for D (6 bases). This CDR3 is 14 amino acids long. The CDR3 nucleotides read TGTGCCAGCAGCTCGGGGGTATCCTCCTACGAGCGGTACTTC. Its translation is CASSSGVSSYERYF.

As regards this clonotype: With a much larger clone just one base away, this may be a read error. CDR3: CASSYSKKRTSSYEQYF. The CDR3, as DNA: TGTGCCAGCAGTTACTCGAAAAAGCGGACGAGCTCCTACGAGCAGTACTTC. This chain uses TRBV6-5 with TRBJ2-7; TRBD2 is a possible D gene (5 bases). In germline, CDR1 is MNHEY, CDR2 SVGAGI. Trimming shortened V by 0 bases and J by 0 bases, and 15 bases separated the two germline ends. The CDR3 runs to 17 residues.

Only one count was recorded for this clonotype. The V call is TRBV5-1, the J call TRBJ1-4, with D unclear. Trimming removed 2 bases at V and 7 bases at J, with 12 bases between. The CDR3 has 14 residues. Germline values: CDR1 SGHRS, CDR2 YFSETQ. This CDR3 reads CASSFKGYREKLFF. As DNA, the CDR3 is TGCGCCAGCAGCTTTAAGGGTTATCGTGAAAAACTGTTTTTT.

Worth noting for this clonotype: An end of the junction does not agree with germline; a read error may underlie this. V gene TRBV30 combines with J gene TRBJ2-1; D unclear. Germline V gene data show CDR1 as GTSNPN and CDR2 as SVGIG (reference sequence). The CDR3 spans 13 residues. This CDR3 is CVWNVSRTNEQFF. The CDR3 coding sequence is TGTGTCTGGAATGTCTCACGGACGAATGAGCAGTTCTTC.

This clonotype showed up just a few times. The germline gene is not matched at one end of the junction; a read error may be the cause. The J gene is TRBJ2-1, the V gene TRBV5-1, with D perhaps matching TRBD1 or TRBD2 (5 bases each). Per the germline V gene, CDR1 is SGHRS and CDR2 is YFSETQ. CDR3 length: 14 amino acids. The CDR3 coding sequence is TGCGCCAGCCGCCGGGACCTGGTCTACAGTGAGCAGTTCTTC. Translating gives CASRRDLVYSEQFF.

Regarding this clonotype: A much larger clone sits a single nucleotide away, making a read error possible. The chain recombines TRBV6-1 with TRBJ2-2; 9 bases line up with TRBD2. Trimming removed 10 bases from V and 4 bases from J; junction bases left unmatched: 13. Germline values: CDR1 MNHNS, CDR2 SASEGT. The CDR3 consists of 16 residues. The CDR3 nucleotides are TGTGCCAACAGCATGGAGGGCGGGAGGGGCACCGGGGAGCTGTTTTTT. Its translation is CANSMEGGRGTGELFF.

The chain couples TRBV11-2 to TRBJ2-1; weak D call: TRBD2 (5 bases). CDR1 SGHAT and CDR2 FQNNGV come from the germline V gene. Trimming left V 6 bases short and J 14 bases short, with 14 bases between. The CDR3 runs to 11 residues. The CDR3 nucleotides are TGTGCCAGCAGAACGGGGTTTCGGGAGTTCTTC. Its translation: CASRTGFREFF.

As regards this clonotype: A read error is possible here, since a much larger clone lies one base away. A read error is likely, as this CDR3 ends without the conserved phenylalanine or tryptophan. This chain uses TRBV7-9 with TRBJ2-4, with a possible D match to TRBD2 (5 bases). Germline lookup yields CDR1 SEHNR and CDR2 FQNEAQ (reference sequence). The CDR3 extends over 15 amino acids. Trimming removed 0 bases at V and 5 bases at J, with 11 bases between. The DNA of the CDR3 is TGTGCCAGCAGCTTAGCGGGAGCAGGAGAAAACATTCAGTACATC. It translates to CASSLAGAGENIQYI.

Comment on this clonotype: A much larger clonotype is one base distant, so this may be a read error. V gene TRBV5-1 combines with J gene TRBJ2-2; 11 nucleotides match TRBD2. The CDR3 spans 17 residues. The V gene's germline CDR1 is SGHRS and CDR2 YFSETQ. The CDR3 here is CARSFFSGRAGAGELFF. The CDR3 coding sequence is TGCGCCAGGAGCTTTTTTAGCGGGAGGGCCGGCGCCGGGGAGCTGTTTTTT.

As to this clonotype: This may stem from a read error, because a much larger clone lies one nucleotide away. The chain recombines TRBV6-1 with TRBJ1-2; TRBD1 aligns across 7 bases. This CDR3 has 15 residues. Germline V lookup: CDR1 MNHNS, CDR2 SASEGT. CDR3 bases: TGTGTCAGCAGTGATCGGCGAACAGGGGAGGCTGGCTACACCTTC. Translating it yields CVSSDRRTGEAGYTF.

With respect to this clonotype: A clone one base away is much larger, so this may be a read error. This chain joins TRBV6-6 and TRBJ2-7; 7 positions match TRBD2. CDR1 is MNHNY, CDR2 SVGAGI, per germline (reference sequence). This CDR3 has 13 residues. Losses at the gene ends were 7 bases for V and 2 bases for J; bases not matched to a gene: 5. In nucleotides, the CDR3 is TGTGCCAGCACCCGACGGGGGGCCTACGAGCAGTACTTC. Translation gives CASTRRGAYEQYF.

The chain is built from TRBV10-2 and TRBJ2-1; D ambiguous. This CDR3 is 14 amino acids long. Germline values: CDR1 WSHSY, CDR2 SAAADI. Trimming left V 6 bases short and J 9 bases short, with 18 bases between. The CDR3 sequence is CASRALKSVSEQFF. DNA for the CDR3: TGCGCCAGCAGGGCCCTCAAGTCCGTGAGTGAGCAGTTCTTC.

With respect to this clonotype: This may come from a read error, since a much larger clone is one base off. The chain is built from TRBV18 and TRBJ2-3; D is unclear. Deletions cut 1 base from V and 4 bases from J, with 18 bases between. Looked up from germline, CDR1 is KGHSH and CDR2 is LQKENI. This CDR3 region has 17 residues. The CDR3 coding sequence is TGTGCCAGCTCACCACGGTCGAGCTGGAGTTACGCAGATACGCAGTATTTT. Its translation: CASSPRSSWSYADTQYF.

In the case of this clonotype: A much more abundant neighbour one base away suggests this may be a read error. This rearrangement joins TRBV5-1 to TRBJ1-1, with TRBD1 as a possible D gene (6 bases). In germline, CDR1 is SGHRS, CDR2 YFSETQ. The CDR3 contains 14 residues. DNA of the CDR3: TGCGCCGGCAGCTTACAGGGTTTGAACACTGAAGCTTTCTTT. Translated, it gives CAGSLQGLNTEAFF.

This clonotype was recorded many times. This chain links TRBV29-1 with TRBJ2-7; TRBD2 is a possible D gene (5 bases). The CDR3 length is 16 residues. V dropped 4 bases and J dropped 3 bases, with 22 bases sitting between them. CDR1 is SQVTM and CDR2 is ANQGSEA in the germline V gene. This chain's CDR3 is CSVGFFSATNIYEQYF. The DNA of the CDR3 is TGCAGCGTTGGTTTTTTTTCCGCGACTAACATCTACGAGCAGTACTTC.

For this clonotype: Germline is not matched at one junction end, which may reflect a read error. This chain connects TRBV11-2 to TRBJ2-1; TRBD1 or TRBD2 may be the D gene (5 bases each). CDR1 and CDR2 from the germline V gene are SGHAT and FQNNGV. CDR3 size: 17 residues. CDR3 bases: TGTGCCAGTAGCTTTACCCCGCTGAGGGGCTCCTACAATGAGCAGTTCTTC. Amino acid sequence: CASSFTPLRGSYNEQFF.

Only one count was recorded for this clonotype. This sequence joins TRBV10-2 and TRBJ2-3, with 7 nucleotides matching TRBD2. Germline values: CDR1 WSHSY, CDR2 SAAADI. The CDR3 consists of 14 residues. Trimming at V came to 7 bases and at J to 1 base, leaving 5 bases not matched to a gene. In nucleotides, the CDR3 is TGCGCCAGCAATCGACTAGCCGGCACAGATACGCAGTATTTT. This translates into CASNRLAGTDTQYF.

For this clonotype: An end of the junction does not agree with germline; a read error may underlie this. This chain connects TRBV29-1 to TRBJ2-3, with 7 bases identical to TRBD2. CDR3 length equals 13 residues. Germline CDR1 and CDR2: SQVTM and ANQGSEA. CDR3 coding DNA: TGCAGCGTCGCTAGCGGTAGCACAAATACGCAGTATTTT. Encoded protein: CSVASGSTNTQYF.

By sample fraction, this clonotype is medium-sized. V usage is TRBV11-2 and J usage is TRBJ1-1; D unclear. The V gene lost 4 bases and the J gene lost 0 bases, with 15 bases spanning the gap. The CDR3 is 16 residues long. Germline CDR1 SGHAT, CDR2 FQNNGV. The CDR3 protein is CASSSINLALNTEAFF. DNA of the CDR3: TGTGCCAGCAGCTCTATCAATCTCGCTTTGAACACTGAAGCTTTCTTT. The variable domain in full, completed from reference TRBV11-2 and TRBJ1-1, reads EAGVAQSPRYKIIEKRQSVAFWCNPISGHATLYWYQQILGQGPKLLIQFQNNGVVDDSQLPKDRFSAERLKGVDSTLKIQPAKLEDSAVYLCASSSINLALNTEAFFGQGTRLTVV.

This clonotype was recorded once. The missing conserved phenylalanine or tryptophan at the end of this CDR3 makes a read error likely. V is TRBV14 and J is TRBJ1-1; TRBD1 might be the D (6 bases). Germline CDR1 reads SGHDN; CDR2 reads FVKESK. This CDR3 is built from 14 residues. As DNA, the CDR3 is TGTGCCAGCAGCGGCTGGGCAGGGGACACTGGAGCTTTCCTT. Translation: CASSGWAGDTGAFL.

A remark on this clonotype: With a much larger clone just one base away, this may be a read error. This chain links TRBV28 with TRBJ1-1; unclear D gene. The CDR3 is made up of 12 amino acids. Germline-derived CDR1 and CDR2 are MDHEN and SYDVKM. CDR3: CASSRENTETFF. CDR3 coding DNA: TGTGCCAGCAGCCGGGAGAACACTGAAACTTTCTTT.

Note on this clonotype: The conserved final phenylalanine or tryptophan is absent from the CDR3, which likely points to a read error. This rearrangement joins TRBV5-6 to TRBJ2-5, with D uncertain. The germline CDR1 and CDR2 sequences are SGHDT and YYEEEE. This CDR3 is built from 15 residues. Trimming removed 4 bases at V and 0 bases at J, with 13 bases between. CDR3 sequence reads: CASSRRRAYQETQYS. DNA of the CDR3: TGTGCCAGCAGCCGCCGGAGAGCCTACCAAGAGACCCAGTACTCC.

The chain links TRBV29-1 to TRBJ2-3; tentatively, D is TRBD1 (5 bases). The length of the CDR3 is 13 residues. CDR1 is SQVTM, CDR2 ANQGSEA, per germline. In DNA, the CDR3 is TGCAGTATTGGGGCCGACAGCACAGATACGCAGTATTTT. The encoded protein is CSIGADSTDTQYF.

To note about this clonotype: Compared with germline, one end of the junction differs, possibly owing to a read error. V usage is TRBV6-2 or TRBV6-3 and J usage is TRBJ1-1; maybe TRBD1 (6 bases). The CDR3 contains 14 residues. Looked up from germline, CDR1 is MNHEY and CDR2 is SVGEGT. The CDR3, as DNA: TGTGCCAACAGTTACAAGGGGGGGACTTATGAAGCTTTCTTT. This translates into CANSYKGGTYEAFF.

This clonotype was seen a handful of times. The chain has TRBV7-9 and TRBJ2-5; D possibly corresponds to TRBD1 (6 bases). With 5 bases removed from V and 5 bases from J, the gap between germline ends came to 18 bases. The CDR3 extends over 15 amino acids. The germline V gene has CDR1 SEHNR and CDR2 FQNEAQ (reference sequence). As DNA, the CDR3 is TGTGCCAGCAGCAGGGGGAGTATCGGTGAGGAGACCCAGTACTTC. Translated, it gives CASSRGSIGEETQYF.